The sample holds one count of the clone carrying this T cell receptor (beta chain). Its antigen is not known. From germline, CDR1 is MDHEN and CDR2 SYDVKM. This CDR3 is built from 14 residues. Trimming at V came to 4 bases and at J to 6 bases, leaving 2 bases not matched to a gene. The data were obtained in a study of regulatory T cells in long-lasting Graves disease. Study conclusions and caveats: Persistent disease favored TRBV28, TRBJ1-2 and TRBJ2-5. Those with persistent disease had in common more public clonotypes (around 2,700) than new patients (approximately 890).

TCR beta libraries were built with iRepertoire HTBI primers and Arm-PCR of CDR3 regions. TCRdb recomputed calls from the multiplex PCR reads with MiXCR, one row per CDR3 protein. The data contain about 310,000 distinct CDR3 sequences, approximately 20% of them singletons. The time point denotes: persistent/refractory GD, antithyroid drugs over 5 years with positive TRAb. Preparation of the TCR library used RNA extracted from PBMCs. The specimen was peripheral blood mononuclear cells (PBMCs), collected when the disease was refractory, from a patient treated with antithyroid drugs. The TCR was taken from a female donor with Graves disease. This chain links TRBV28 with TRBJ2-1; 11 bases fit TRBD2. In DNA form, the CDR3 reads TGTGCCAGCAGTTCGACTAGCGGGATCAATGAGCAGTTCTTC. Its protein is CASSSTSGINEQFF.